This T cell receptor beta chain was sequenced during a study of graft-versus-host responses after intestinal transplantation. Study at large: Every recipient underwent anti-thymocyte globulin induction, then tacrolimus and steroids for two to four years.

Profiling relied on immunoSEQ multiplex PCR, and the TCRdb table lists in-frame clones only, not all of them. The top ten hold less than 0.65% of the sample, which has about 70,000 clones, about 94% seen once. V was pared by 4 bases and J by 4 bases, with 17 bases between. CDR3 size: 16 residues. CDR1 is SGHTA, CDR2 FQGNSA, per germline. This clone was seen just once. The antigen is unknown. The clonotype comes from a human donor who received an intestinal transplant. Sequences were derived from unstimulated CD8+ T cells sorted from spleen or lymph node cells, sampled before intestinal transplant. The rearrangement joins TRBV7-2 to TRBJ2-1, with D tentatively TRBD1 or TRBD2 (5 bases each). DNA of the CDR3: TGTGCCAGCAGCTCAAAAGGGACCTATTTATACAATGAGCAGTTCTTC. It codes for CASSSKGTYLYNEQFF.